This passage covers 9 T cell receptor beta chains from one sample sequenced in a study of T-cell reconstitution after alpha-beta-depleted transplantation in children. Unique molecular identifiers were incorporated during preparation of the TCRbeta library. Via MiXCR, TCRdb re-called the PCR reads, giving one row per CDR3 protein. Of 120,000 to 150,000 distinct CDR3 sequences in the sample, around 8.8% were seen once. The sample consisted of PBMCs, mostly from graft donor cells, taken 180 days after TCRalphabeta/CD19-depleted stem cell transplant. The receptors were gathered from a female patient aged 2-10 years who had a stem cell transplant for congenital amegakaryocytic thrombocytopenia, so the T cells may come from the graft donor.

Many counts were recorded for this clonotype. This chain uses TRBV20-1 with TRBJ2-1; D not resolved. The germline V gene has CDR1 DFQATT and CDR2 SNEGSKA (reference sequence). CDR3 length: 14 residues. V was clipped by 7 bases and J by 10 bases, with 23 bases between them. Here the CDR3 reads CSVPQVLFIGEQFF. CDR3 DNA: TGCAGTGTTCCTCAGGTGCTATTCATCGGGGAGCAGTTCTTC.

The chain carries TRBV30 and TRBJ2-6; tentatively, D is TRBD1 or TRBD2 (5 bases each). CDR1 is GTSNPN, CDR2 SVGIG, per germline (reference sequence). V was trimmed by 4 bases and J by 4 bases, leaving 14 bases between them. CDR3 length equals 15 residues. CDR3 nucleotides: TGTGCCTGGATCCGGACCTGGGGGGGGGCCAACGTCCTGACTTTC. Translation: CAWIRTWGGANVLTF. Together with reference TRBV30 and TRBJ2-6, the CDR3 gives the full variable domain: SQTIHQWPATLVQPVGSPLSLECTVEGTSNPNLYWYRQAAGRGLQLLFYSVGIGQISSEVPQNLSASRPQDRQFILSSKKLLLSDSGFYLCAWIRTWGGANVLTFGAGSRLTVL.

This clonotype was seen many times. V and J are TRBV20-1 and TRBJ1-1, with D possibly matching TRBD1 (5 bases). Germline CDR1 is DFQATT and CDR2 is SNEGSKA (reference sequence). The V and J ends lost 0 bases and 0 bases respectively, with 14 bases between them. This CDR3 contains 16 residues. CDR3: CSARDVGRGVNTEAFF. DNA of the CDR3: TGCAGTGCTAGAGATGTGGGGCGCGGGGTGAACACTGAAGCTTTCTTT.

The V call is TRBV7-9, the J call TRBJ1-2; D is unclear. The germline V gene encodes CDR1 SEHNR and CDR2 FQNEAQ (reference sequence). V lost 0 bases to trimming and J lost 2 bases, with 7 bases between them. The CDR3 spans 14 residues. The CDR3 sequence is CASSLAGSNYGYTF. As DNA, the CDR3 is TGTGCCAGCAGCTTAGCTGGCTCCAACTATGGCTACACCTTC. Full variable domain (outside the CDR3, taken from reference TRBV7-9 and TRBJ1-2): DTGVSQNPRHKITKRGQNVTFRCDPISEHNRLYWYRQTLGQGPEFLTYFQNEAQLEKSRLLSDRFSAERPKGSFSTLEIQRTEQGDSAMYLCASSLAGSNYGYTFGSGTRLTVV.

This clonotype appeared many times. V and J are TRBV20-1 and TRBJ2-1; 10 bases match TRBD2. CDR1 is DFQATT, CDR2 SNEGSKA, per germline (reference sequence). Unmatched junction bases numbered 6, after V lost 2 bases and J lost 2 bases. The CDR3 contains 16 residues. CDR3 nucleotides: TGCAGTGCTAGACACCCAGCGGGAGGGCCCTACAATGAGCAGTTCTTC. Its protein product is CSARHPAGGPYNEQFF.

This clonotype has ten or more counts. V usage is TRBV28 and J usage is TRBJ1-5; a possible D gene is TRBD1 (6 bases). Looked up from germline, CDR1 is MDHEN and CDR2 is SYDVKM. This CDR3 region has 16 residues. The germline V and J ends were trimmed by 7 bases and 2 bases, with 18 bases remaining between them. The CDR3 sequence: CASTPGAGWGNQPQHF. The CDR3 nucleotides read TGTGCCAGCACCCCGGGGGCGGGCTGGGGCAATCAGCCCCAGCATTTT.

Of note for this clonotype: A read error may explain this, as a much larger clone is one base away. The chain employs TRBV20-1 and TRBJ1-1; D remains unclear. The CDR3 is made up of 13 amino acids. Germline assignment: CDR1 DFQATT and CDR2 SNEGSKA (reference sequence). The CDR3 nucleotides are TGCACTGCTAGAGTATTCGACCACACTGAAGCTTTCTTT. Translated, it gives CTARVFDHTEAFF.

This clonotype turned up a few times. This chain links TRBV12-3 or TRBV12-4 with TRBJ2-7, with D possibly being TRBD1 (5 bases). V was shortened by 8 bases and J by 2 bases, with 16 bases between the two germline ends. This CDR3 is 14 amino acids long. This chain's CDR3 is CASYSLQGTYEQYF. The CDR3 DNA follows: TGTGCCAGCTACTCCCTCCAGGGAACCTACGAGCAGTACTTC.

This clonotype was seen a handful of times. V is TRBV6-1 and J is TRBJ2-1, with TRBD2 matching 8 bases. This CDR3 is 15 amino acids long. CDR1 and CDR2 (germline): MNHNS, SASEGT. The ends lost 4 bases at V and 1 base at J; junction bases unmatched: 3. The CDR3 bases are TGTGCCAGCAGTGGGGTAGCGGGGTCCTACAATGAGCAGTTCTTC. It is translated as CASSGVAGSYNEQFF.